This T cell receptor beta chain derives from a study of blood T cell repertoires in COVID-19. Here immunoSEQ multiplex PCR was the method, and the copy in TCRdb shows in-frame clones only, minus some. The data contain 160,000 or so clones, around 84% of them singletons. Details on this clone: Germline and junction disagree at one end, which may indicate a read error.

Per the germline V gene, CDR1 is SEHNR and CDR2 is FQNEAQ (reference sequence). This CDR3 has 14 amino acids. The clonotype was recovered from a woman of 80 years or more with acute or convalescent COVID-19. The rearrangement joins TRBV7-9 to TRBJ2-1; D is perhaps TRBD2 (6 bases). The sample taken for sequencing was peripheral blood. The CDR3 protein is CATSGGANYNEQFF. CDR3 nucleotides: TGTGCCACCAGCGGAGGGGCGAACTACAATGAGCAGTTCTTC.